The rows below give T cell receptor beta chains drawn from one sample of a study of T cell repertoires in cytomegalovirus infection. TCRdb re-called the reads through MiXCR, storing one row per CDR3 protein. The sample has hundreds of thousands of distinct CDR3 sequences, approximately 32% seen once; the top ten hold roughly 12%. These receptors' antigens are unknown. The sample here was cultured CD8+ T cells from PBMCs, taken from culture after CMV antigen stimulation. All receptors come from a human donor in good health (CMV status not recorded). Some clones in this sample may be carry-over from other donors' samples. CDR3s include the opening cysteine and the closing phenylalanine or tryptophan. Each record gives: J gene, CDR3 length, clone size, D gene, V gene, CDR3 DNA, CDR3 protein. A D gene is named only where the DNA matches it firmly. Clone size, where shown, is once, few, many, or a class for clones that have expanded.

>TRBJ2-1|14|few|.|TRBV6-6
TGTGCCAGCGAGTTGGCGGGCTCCTACAATGAGCAGTTCTTC
CASELAGSYNEQFF
>TRBJ2-1|18|.|.|TRBV6-5
TGTGCCAGCAGTTACTCGAGTCTGGGGCGTGGGTCCTACAATGAGCAGTTCTTC
CASSYSSLGRGSYNEQFF
>TRBJ1-6|15|few|TRBD1|TRBV28
TGTGCCAGCAGTTTCTCGGACAGGGGGAATTCACCCCTCCACTTT
CASSFSDRGNSPLHF
>TRBJ2-4|14|.|.|TRBV27
TGTGCCAGCAGTTTATTGGGCCCAATGGACATTCAGTACTTC
CASSLLGPMDIQYF
>TRBJ2-7|13|few|.|TRBV6-2/TRBV6-3
TGTGCCAGCAGTTACTCCTGGCTAGGAGAGCAGTACTTC
CASSYSWLGEQYF
>TRBJ2-1|15|few|TRBD2|TRBV7-9
TGTGCCAGCAGCAGTACCGGGACTAGCATCGATGAGCAGTTCTTC
CASSSTGTSIDEQFF
>TRBJ2-7|14|.|.|TRBV5-1
TGCGCCAGCAGCTTGAAACAGGGTCGCTACGAGCAGTACTTC
CASSLKQGRYEQYF
>TRBJ1-5|13|.|.|TRBV6-6
TGTGCCAGCAGGGCCGAGGCAGGACAGCCCCAGCATTTT
CASRAEAGQPQHF
>TRBJ2-7|17|few|.|TRBV5-6
TGTGCCAGCAGCTTGAACAGGCCGACCCGCAGAAGGTACGAGCAGTACTTC
CASSLNRPTRRRYEQYF
>TRBJ1-4|16|.|.|TRBV15
TGTGCCACCAGCAGAGAGTTTTTTGCAACTAATGAAAAACTGTTTTTT
CATSREFFATNEKLFF
>TRBJ2-7|15|.|TRBD2|TRBV10-3
TGTGCCATCAGTCCCCAACTAGCGGGGTCCTACGAGCAGTACTTC
CAISPQLAGSYEQYF
>TRBJ2-6|19|.|TRBD1|TRBV6-5
TGTGCCAGCAGTTACTCTACAGGGGGCTCCACTCTTGGGGCCAACGTCCTGACTTTC
CASSYSTGGSTLGANVLTF
>TRBJ2-2|12|many|.|TRBV12-3/TRBV12-4
TGTGCCAGCAATTTTCCCCCTGGGGAGCTGTTTTTT
CASNFPPGELFF
>TRBJ1-1|15|few|TRBD1|TRBV18
TGTGCCAGCTCACCAAGTAGGGACAGGGCTCATGAAGCTTTCTTT
CASSPSRDRAHEAFF
>TRBJ2-3|17|.|.|TRBV9
TGTGCCAGCAGCGTAGGAACCAGGTACATAGGCACAGATACGCAGTATTTT
CASSVGTRYIGTDTQYF
>TRBJ1-1|14|few|.|TRBV27
TGTGCCAGCAGTTCTCCGGGCCAGCTGTTTGAAGCTTTCTTT
CASSSPGQLFEAFF
>TRBJ1-2|15|many|.|TRBV2
TGTGCCAGCTCCGGGACAAGAATCACCCGAAATCAGAGGACCTTC
CASSGTRITRNQRTF
>TRBJ1-1|14|few|.|TRBV19
TGTGCCAGTACCATCGAGACAGCTACCACTGAAGCTTTCTTT
CASTIETATTEAFF
>TRBJ2-1|17|many|.|TRBV7-2
TGTGCCAGCAGCTTTAGTCCCAGGGGCGGTCCCTACAATGAGCAGTTCTTC
CASSFSPRGGPYNEQFF
>TRBJ1-1|14|.|.|TRBV7-9
TGTGCCAGCAGCTTAGGCAGGATGGTTATGGAAGCTTTCTTT
CASSLGRMVMEAFF
>TRBJ1-5|16|.|TRBD1|TRBV27
TGTGCCAGCAGTTTATCTCGGACAGGGGGCACTCAGCCCCAGCATTTT
CASSLSRTGGTQPQHF
>TRBJ2-1|12|few|.|TRBV4-1
TGCGCCAGCAGCCAACCCTACAATGAGCAGTTCTTC
CASSQPYNEQFF
>TRBJ1-1|17|few|.|TRBV7-9
TGTGCCAGCATCCACACTCCGGGACGGTCGATGAACACTGAAGCTTTCTTT
CASIHTPGRSMNTEAFF
>TRBJ2-1|15|.|TRBD2|TRBV14
TGTGCCAGCAGCCTCCGTTGGGGAGCGGGGGTTGAGCAGTTCTTC
CASSLRWGAGVEQFF
>TRBJ2-4|16|few|TRBD1|TRBV7-3
TGTGCCAGCAGCAAATATCTCCCCGGACAGGGTAGGATTCAGTACTTC
CASSKYLPGQGRIQYF
>TRBJ2-1|15|.|.|TRBV7-6
TGTGCCAGCAGCCATCCCTCGACTGTCTACAATGAGCAGTTCTTC
CASSHPSTVYNEQFF
>TRBJ1-1|18|.|TRBD1|TRBV12-5
TGTGCTAGTGGTTTTACTAGACAGGGCCAGGGGATGAACACTGAAGCTTTCTTT
CASGFTRQGQGMNTEAFF
>TRBJ2-2|15|few|.|TRBV12-3/TRBV12-4
TGTGCCAGCAGTTTAGCGAGGACTGAAACCGGGGAGCTGTTTTTT
CASSLARTETGELFF
>TRBJ2-1|17|.|TRBD2|TRBV27
TGTGCCAGCAGTCCAGAGAGCGGGGGCTACTCCTACAATGAGCAGTTCTTC
CASSPESGGYSYNEQFF
>TRBJ2-3|18|few|.|TRBV11-2
TGTGCCAGCAGCTTAGGAATCCTGCAGGACCCTAGCACAGATACGCAGTATTTT
CASSLGILQDPSTDTQYF
>TRBJ2-2|11|few|.|TRBV7-2
TGTGCCAGCAAAGGATCGGGGGAGCTGTTTTTT
CASKGSGELFF
>TRBJ1-1|19|.|TRBD1|TRBV4-3
TGCGCCAGCAGCCCCATCGCCGGGACAGGGGGCTTCCAGGGCACTGAAGCTTTCTTT
CASSPIAGTGGFQGTEAFF
>TRBJ2-3|16|few|TRBD2|TRBV12-3/TRBV12-4
TGTGCCAGCAGTCACCGACTAGCGGGGGACACAGATACGCAGTATTTT
CASSHRLAGDTDTQYF
>TRBJ1-1|15|few|.|TRBV4-1
TGCGCCAGCAGCCAAGATCCCGACAGCGACACTGAAGCTTTCTTT
CASSQDPDSDTEAFF
>TRBJ1-4|18|few|.|TRBV7-3
TGTGCCAGCAGGGAAGGGGGGCCGTTTGATCCTTCGAGTGAAAAACTGTTTTTT
CASREGGPFDPSSEKLFF
>TRBJ2-2|20|few|TRBD1|TRBV12-3/TRBV12-4
TGTGCCAGCAGTTTAAGGACGACAAGGGTGGACACAGGGGACACCGGGGAGCTGTTTTTT
CASSLRTTRVDTGDTGELFF
>TRBJ2-5|15|many|.|TRBV7-8
TGTGCCAGCAGCTTAGCGGTTGCAGGAGGAGAGACCCAGTACTTC
CASSLAVAGGETQYF
>TRBJ1-5|15|.|.|TRBV10-3
TGTGCCATCAGTGAGCTTCGACAGGAAAATCAGCCCCAGCATTTT
CAISELRQENQPQHF
>TRBJ2-7|11|many|.|TRBV10-2
TGTGCCAGCAGCGAAAGCTACGAGCAGTACTTC
CASSESYEQYF
>TRBJ1-5|13|.|.|TRBV27
TGTGCCAGCACTTCCGGCACCAATCAGCCCCAGCATTTT
CASTSGTNQPQHF
>TRBJ2-3|16|.|TRBD1|TRBV6-5
TGTGCCAGCAGCAACAGGGGAACCTTCGGCACAGATACGCAGTATTTT
CASSNRGTFGTDTQYF
>TRBJ1-1|14|few|.|TRBV27
TGTGCCAGCAGTTTATCGGACGGAGGGACTGAAGCTTTCTTT
CASSLSDGGTEAFF
>TRBJ1-3|11|few|.|TRBV4-1
TGCGCCAGCAGCCAACTGTCGACCATATATTTT
CASSQLSTIYF
>TRBJ1-5|14|many|TRBD1|TRBV12-3/TRBV12-4
TGTGCCAGCAGTTTCACAGGGGGTCGACAGCCCCAGCATTTT
CASSFTGGRQPQHF
>TRBJ2-7|14|.|TRBD2|TRBV6-1
TGTGCCAGCAGTGTGCTAGCGGGGCGCTACGAGCAGTACTTC
CASSVLAGRYEQYF